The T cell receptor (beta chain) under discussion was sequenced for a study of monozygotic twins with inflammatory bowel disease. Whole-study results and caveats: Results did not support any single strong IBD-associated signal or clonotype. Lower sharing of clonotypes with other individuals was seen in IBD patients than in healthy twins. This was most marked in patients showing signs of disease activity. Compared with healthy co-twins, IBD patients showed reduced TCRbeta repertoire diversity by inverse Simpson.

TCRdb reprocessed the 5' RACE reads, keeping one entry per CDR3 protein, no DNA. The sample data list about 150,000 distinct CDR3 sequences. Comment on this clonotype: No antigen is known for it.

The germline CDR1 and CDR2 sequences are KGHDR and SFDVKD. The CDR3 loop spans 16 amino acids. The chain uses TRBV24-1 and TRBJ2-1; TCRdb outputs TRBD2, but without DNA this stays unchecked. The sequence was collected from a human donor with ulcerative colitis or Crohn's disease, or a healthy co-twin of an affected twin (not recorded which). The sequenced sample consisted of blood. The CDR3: CATSDFSGSILNEQFF.